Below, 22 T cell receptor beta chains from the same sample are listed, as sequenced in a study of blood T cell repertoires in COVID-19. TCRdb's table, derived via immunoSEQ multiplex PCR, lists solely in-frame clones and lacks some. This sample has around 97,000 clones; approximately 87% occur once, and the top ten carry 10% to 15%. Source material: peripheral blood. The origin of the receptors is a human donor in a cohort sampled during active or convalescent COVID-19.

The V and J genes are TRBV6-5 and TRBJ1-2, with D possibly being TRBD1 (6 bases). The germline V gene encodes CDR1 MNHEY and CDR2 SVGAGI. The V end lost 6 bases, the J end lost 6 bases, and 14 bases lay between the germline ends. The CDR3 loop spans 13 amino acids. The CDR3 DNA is TGTGCCAGCAGCCGCCGGGGGGCGAATGGCTACACCTTC. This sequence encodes CASSRRGANGYTF.

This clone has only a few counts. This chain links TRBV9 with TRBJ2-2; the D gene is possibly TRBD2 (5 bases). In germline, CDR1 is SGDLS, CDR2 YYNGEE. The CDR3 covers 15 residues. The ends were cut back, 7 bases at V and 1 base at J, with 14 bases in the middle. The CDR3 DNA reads TGTGCCAGCCACCCCGAGGCGGGGAACACCGGGGAGCTGTTTTTT. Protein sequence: CASHPEAGNTGELFF.

The CDR3 nucleotides are TGTGCCATCAGTCCCGCGGGACAGATCACAGATACGCAGTATTTT. Translating gives CAISPAGQITDTQYF. V gene TRBV10-3 combines with J gene TRBJ2-3; possible D gene TRBD1, 7 bases. This CDR3 is 15 amino acids long. Trimming left V 5 bases short and J 2 bases short, with 14 bases between. Germline assignment: CDR1 ENHRY and CDR2 SYGVKD.

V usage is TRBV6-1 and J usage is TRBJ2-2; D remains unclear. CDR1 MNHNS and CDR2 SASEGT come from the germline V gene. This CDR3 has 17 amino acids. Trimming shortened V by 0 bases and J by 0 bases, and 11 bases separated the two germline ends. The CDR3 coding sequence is TGTGCCAGCAGTGAAGCGTCGACTCTACCGAACACCGGGGAGCTGTTTTTT. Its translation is CASSEASTLPNTGELFF.

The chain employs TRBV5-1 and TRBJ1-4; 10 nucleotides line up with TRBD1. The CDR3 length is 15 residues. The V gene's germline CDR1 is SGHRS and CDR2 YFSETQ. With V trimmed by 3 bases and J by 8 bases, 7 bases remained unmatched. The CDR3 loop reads CASSSWTGGSEKLFF. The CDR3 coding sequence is TGCGCCAGCAGCTCATGGACAGGGGGGTCGGAAAAACTGTTTTTT.

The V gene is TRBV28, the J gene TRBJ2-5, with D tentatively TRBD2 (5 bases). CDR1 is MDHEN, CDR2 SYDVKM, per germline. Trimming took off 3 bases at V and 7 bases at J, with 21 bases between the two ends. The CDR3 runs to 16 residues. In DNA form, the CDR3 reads TGTGCCAGCAGTTTTGAGGGCGCAGGAAGATTCCCGACCCAGTACTTC. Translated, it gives CASSFEGAGRFPTQYF.

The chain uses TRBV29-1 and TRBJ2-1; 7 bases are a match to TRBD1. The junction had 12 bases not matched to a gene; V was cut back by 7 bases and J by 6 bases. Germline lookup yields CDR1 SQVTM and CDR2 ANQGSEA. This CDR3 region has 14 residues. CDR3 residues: CSAAGTVASNEQFF. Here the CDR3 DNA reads TGCAGCGCCGCCGGGACAGTTGCCTCCAATGAGCAGTTCTTC.

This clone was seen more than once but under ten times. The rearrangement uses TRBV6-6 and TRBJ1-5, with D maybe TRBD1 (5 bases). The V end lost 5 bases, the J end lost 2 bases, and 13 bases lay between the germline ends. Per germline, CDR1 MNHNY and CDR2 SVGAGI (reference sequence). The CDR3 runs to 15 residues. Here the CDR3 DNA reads TGTGCCAGCAGTGCTGGGAGGGACGGCAATCAGCCCCAGCATTTT. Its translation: CASSAGRDGNQPQHF.

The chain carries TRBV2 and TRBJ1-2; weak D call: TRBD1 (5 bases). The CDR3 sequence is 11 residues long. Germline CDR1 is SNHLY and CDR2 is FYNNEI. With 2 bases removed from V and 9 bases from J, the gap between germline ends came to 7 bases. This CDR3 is CASSEQGSYTF. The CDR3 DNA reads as TGTGCCAGCAGTGAACAGGGTAGCTACACCTTC.

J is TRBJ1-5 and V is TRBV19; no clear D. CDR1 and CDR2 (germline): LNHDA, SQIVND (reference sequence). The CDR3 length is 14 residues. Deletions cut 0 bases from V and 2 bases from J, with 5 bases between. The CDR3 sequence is CASSIDSRNQPQHF. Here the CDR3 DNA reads TGTGCCAGTAGTATAGACAGTCGCAATCAGCCCCAGCATTTT.

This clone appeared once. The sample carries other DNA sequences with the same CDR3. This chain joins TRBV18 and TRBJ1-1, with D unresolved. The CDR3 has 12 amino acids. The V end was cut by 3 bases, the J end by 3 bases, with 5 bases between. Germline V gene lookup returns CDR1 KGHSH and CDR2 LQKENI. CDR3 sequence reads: CASSPRDTEAFF. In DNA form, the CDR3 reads TGTGCCAGCTCACCTCGGGACACTGAAGCTTTCTTT.

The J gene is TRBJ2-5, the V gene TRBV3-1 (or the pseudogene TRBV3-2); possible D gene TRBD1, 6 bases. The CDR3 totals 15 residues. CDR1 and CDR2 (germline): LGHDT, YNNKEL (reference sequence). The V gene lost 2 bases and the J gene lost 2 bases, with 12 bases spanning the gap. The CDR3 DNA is TGTGCCAGCAGCCAACAATATGGACAGCAAGAGACCCAGTACTTC. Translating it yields CASSQQYGQQETQYF.

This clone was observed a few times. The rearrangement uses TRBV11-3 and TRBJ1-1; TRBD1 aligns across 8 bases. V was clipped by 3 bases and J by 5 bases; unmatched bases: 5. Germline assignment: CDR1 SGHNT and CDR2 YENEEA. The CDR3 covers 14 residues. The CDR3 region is CASSFQGARTEAFF. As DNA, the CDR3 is TGTGCCAGCAGCTTTCAGGGGGCGAGAACTGAAGCTTTCTTT.

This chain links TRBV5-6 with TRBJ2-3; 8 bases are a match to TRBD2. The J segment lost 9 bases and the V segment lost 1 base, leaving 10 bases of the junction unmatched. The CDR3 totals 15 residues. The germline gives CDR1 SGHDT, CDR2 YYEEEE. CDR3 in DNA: TGTGCCAGCAGCTTGTGGGCGGGGGGCGCCCAAACGCAGTATTTT. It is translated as CASSLWAGGAQTQYF. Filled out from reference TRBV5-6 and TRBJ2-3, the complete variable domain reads DAGVTQSPTHLIKTRGQQVTLRCSPKSGHDTVSWYQQALGQGPQFIFQYYEEEERQRGNFPDRFSGHQFPNYSSELNVNALLLGDSALYLCASSLWAGGAQTQYFGPGTRLTVL.

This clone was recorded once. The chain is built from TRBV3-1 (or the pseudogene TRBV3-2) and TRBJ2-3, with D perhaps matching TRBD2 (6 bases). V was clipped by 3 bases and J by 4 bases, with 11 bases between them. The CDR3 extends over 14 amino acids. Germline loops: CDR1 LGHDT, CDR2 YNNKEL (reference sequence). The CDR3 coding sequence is TGTGCCAGCAGCCAGACTAGTTCGGCAGATACGCAGTATTTT. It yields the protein CASSQTSSADTQYF.

CDR3 in amino acids: CATSKSPGGSYNEQFF. The CDR3 DNA follows: TGTGCCACCAGCAAATCCCCGGGGGGCTCCTACAATGAGCAGTTCTTC. The chain combines TRBV15 with TRBJ2-1; 7 bases match TRBD2. V was pared by 4 bases and J by 0 bases, with 6 bases of the junction left unmatched. Germline V gives CDR1 LNHNV, CDR2 YYDKDF (reference sequence). CDR3 length equals 16 residues. Drawing the rest from reference TRBV15 and TRBJ2-1, the complete variable domain is DAMVIQNPRYQVTQFGKPVTLSCSQTLNHNVMYWYQQKSSQAPKLLFHYYDKDFNNEADTPDNFQSRRPNTSFCFLDIRSPGLGDTAMYLCATSKSPGGSYNEQFFGPGTRLTVL.

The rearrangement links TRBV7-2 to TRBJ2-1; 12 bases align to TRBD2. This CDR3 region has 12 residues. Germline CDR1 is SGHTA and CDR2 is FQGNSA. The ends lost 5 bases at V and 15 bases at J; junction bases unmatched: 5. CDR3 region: CASSIGLAGMFF. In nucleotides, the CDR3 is TGTGCCAGCAGCATCGGACTAGCGGGGATGTTCTTC.

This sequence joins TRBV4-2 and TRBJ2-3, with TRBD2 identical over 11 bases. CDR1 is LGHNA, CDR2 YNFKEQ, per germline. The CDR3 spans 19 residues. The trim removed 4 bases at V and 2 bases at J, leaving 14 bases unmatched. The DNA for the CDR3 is TGTGCCAGCAGCCGGAGACTAGCGGGGCAACCCGCTTCCACAGATACGCAGTATTTT. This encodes CASSRRLAGQPASTDTQYF.

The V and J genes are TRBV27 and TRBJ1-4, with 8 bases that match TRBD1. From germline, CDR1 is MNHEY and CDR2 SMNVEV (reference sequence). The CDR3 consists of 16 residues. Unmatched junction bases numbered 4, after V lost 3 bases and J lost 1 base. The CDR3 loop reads CASSLNRGLTNEKLFF. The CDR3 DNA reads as TGTGCCAGCAGTTTGAACAGGGGGTTAACTAATGAAAAACTGTTTTTT.

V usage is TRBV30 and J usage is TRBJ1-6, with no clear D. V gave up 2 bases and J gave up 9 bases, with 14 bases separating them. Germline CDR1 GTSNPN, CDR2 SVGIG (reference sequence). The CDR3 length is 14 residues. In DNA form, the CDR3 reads TGTGCCTGGAGTTCGGGAACACCAGGTTCACCCCTCCACTTT. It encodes CAWSSGTPGSPLHF.

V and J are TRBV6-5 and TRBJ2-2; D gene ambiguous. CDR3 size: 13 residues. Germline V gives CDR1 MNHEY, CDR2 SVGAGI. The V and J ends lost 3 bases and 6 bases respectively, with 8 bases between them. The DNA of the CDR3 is TGTGCCAGCAGTTATGTAGTTTCCGGGGAGCTGTTTTTT. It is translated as CASSYVVSGELFF.

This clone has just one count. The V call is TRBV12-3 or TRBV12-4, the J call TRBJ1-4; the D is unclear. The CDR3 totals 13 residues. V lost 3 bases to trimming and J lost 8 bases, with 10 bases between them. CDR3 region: CASSLERGEKLFF. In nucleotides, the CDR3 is TGTGCCAGCAGTTTGGAGAGAGGCGAAAAACTGTTTTTT.